The 30 T cell receptor beta chains below were found in one sample sequenced in a study of T cells in tumors after PD-1 blockade. Profiled with immunoSEQ multiplex PCR; TCRdb holds only in-frame clones, not every one. The sample lists around 46,000 clones; approximately 79% were seen once. This sample comprised PBMCs, obtained before anti-PD-1 treatment. These receptors were taken from a human donor with basal cell carcinoma.

This clone appeared a few times. The chain is built from TRBV4-1 and TRBJ1-5; TRBD1 is a possible D gene (5 bases). V gave up 0 bases and J gave up 6 bases, with 9 bases separating them. CDR1 is MGHRA, CDR2 YSYEKL, per germline. The CDR3 extends over 14 amino acids. CDR3 sequence: CASSQDRGSQPQHF. DNA for the CDR3: TGCGCCAGCAGCCAAGATCGGGGGAGTCAGCCCCAGCATTTT.

This clone was recorded only once. This chain connects TRBV3-1 (or the pseudogene TRBV3-2) to TRBJ1-4, with D perhaps TRBD1 (5 bases). CDR1 is LGHDT and CDR2 is YNNKEL in the germline V gene (reference sequence). This CDR3 contains 17 residues. Trimming pared 3 bases from V and 2 bases from J, leaving 16 bases between. Here the CDR3 reads CASSQQLGRATNEKLFF. The DNA of the CDR3 is TGTGCCAGCAGCCAGCAACTGGGCAGGGCCACTAATGAAAAACTGTTTTTT.

The chain joins TRBV4-1 to TRBJ2-6, with TRBD2 matching over 7 bases. CDR1 is MGHRA, CDR2 YSYEKL, per germline. V shed 4 bases, J shed 0 bases, and the junction held 9 bases outside the gene matches. This CDR3 is built from 18 residues. The CDR3 DNA is TGCGCCAGCAGCCGCTCGGGCGGGAGAAACTCTGGGGCCAACGTCCTGACTTTC. Its translation is CASSRSGGRNSGANVLTF.

The chain couples TRBV29-1 to TRBJ2-1, with D possibly matching TRBD2 (6 bases). The CDR3 consists of 13 residues. Germline values: CDR1 SQVTM, CDR2 ANQGSEA. The V end lost 7 bases, the J end lost 3 bases, and 13 bases lay between the germline ends. The CDR3 spells CSARGLDYNEQFF. The CDR3 DNA reads as TGCAGCGCCCGGGGACTCGACTACAATGAGCAGTTCTTC.

The J gene is TRBJ1-3, the V gene TRBV15; D unresolved. Germline-derived CDR1 and CDR2 are LNHNV and YYDKDF (reference sequence). This CDR3 contains 17 residues. V shed 5 bases and J shed 0 bases, with 17 bases lying between them. The DNA of the CDR3 is TGTGCCACCAGCGGCGAGGGCCGGGCCGCCTCTGGAAACACCATATATTTT. This encodes CATSGEGRAASGNTIYF.

The rearrangement links TRBV10-3 to TRBJ2-3; tentatively, D is TRBD2 (6 bases). Deletions cut 0 bases from V and 5 bases from J, with 9 bases between. Germline V gene sequence: CDR1 ENHRY, CDR2 SYGVKD. This CDR3 has 14 residues. For the CDR3, the DNA is TGTGCCATCAGTGAGTCTCGGGGAGGAGATACGCAGTATTTT. Encoded protein: CAISESRGGDTQYF.

The chain joins TRBV9 to TRBJ2-3; D uncertain. The germline V gene encodes CDR1 SGDLS and CDR2 YYNGEE. Trimming took off 0 bases at V and 2 bases at J, with 10 bases between the two ends. The CDR3 has 15 amino acids. In nucleotides, the CDR3 is TGTGCCAGCAGCGTAGCTGGAAGTTACACAGATACGCAGTATTTT. Protein product: CASSVAGSYTDTQYF.

This chain connects TRBV7-9 to TRBJ2-5; D is possibly TRBD1 (5 bases). Germline V gene data show CDR1 as SEHNR and CDR2 as FQNEAQ (reference sequence). The CDR3 is 14 residues long. Trimming left V 1 base short and J 1 base short, with 7 bases between. The CDR3 sequence: CASSLGTSQETQYF. The CDR3 nucleotides read TGTGCCAGCAGCTTAGGGACATCCCAAGAGACCCAGTACTTC.

The genes are TRBV6-6 and TRBJ2-1; tentatively, D is TRBD1 (6 bases). Germline lookup yields CDR1 MNHNY and CDR2 SVGAGI (reference sequence). Trimming removed 0 bases from V and 7 bases from J, with 10 bases in between. The CDR3 consists of 14 residues. This chain's CDR3 is CASSYSVQGNEQFF. As DNA, the CDR3 is TGTGCCAGCAGTTACTCGGTGCAGGGGAATGAGCAGTTCTTC.

This sequence joins TRBV30 and TRBJ2-1; D gene unclear. V lost 0 bases to trimming and J lost 6 bases, with 15 bases between them. This CDR3 spans 15 amino acids. Germline V gene lookup returns CDR1 GTSNPN and CDR2 SVGIG (reference sequence). CDR3 DNA: TGTGCCTGGAGTGTACTTGGGTCTGGTGGCAATGAGCAGTTCTTC. It encodes CAWSVLGSGGNEQFF.

This clone was counted once. Other DNA sequences from this sample encode an identical CDR3 as well. The chain recombines TRBV12-3 or TRBV12-4 with TRBJ1-1, with D uncertain. Trimming left V 8 bases short and J 0 bases short, with 4 bases between. There are 11 residues in the CDR3. CDR3 residues: CASRLNTEAFF. The CDR3 nucleotides read TGTGCCAGCCGCTTGAACACTGAAGCTTTCTTT.

With respect to this clone: The junction and the germline gene differ at one end; a read error may be behind it. V usage is TRBV5-4 and J usage is TRBJ2-1; 7 bases map to TRBD2. From germline, CDR1 is SGHNT and CDR2 YYREEE (reference sequence). The CDR3 has 15 residues. Written as DNA, the CDR3 is TGTGCCAGCCTAGCGGTGTTAGCCGGAAAGAATGGGCAGTTCTTC. Its translation is CASLAVLAGKNGQFF. The full variable domain, completed using reference TRBV5-4 and TRBJ2-1, is ETGVTQSPTHLIKTRGQQVTLRCSSQSGHNTVSWYQQALGQGPQFIFQYYREEENGRGNFPPRFSGLQFPNYSSELNVNALELDDSALYLCASLAVLAGKNGQFFGPGTRLTVL.

This chain connects TRBV5-1 to TRBJ1-5; a weak D match, TRBD1 (5 bases). Germline V gene lookup returns CDR1 SGHRS and CDR2 YFSETQ. With 4 bases removed from V and 3 bases from J, the gap between germline ends came to 11 bases. The CDR3 has 14 amino acids. DNA of the CDR3: TGCGCCAGCAGCCCCACAGGATTCAATCAGCCCCAGCATTTT. The encoded protein is CASSPTGFNQPQHF.

V gene TRBV7-6 combines with J gene TRBJ1-1, with 8 positions matching TRBD1. This CDR3 region has 14 residues. Germline CDR1 is SGHVS and CDR2 is FNYEAQ. With V trimmed by 2 bases and J by 5 bases, 4 bases remained unmatched. CDR3 bases: TGTGCCAGCAGCTTAAGGACAGGGAATACTGAAGCTTTCTTT. The encoded protein is CASSLRTGNTEAFF. Supplemented by reference TRBV7-6 and TRBJ1-1, the full variable domain reads GAGVSQSPRYKVTKRGQDVALRCDPISGHVSLYWYRQALGQGPEFLTYFNYEAQQDKSGLPNDRFSAERPEGSISTLTIQRTEQRDSAMYRCASSLRTGNTEAFFGQGTRLTVV.

The chain is built from TRBV10-1 and TRBJ2-6; D may correspond to TRBD1 or TRBD2 (6 bases each). CDR1 is WNHNN, CDR2 SYGVQD, per germline (reference sequence). The CDR3 runs to 19 residues. Deletions cut 2 bases from V and 2 bases from J, with 19 bases between. This CDR3 reads CASSEGGNREDPGANVLTF. CDR3 nucleotides: TGCGCCAGCAGTGAGGGGGGAAACAGGGAGGATCCTGGGGCCAACGTCCTGACTTTC.

V is TRBV30 and J is TRBJ1-1, with D uncertain. Trimming took off 3 bases at V and 0 bases at J, with 8 bases between the two ends. The CDR3 covers 13 residues. Germline V gene sequence: CDR1 GTSNPN, CDR2 SVGIG (reference sequence). CDR3 in DNA: TGTGCCTGGAGGATTGGGCTGAACACTGAAGCTTTCTTT. Translated: CAWRIGLNTEAFF.

The CDR3 spells CASSLLPGQGGNTIYF. CDR3 coding DNA: TGTGCCAGCAGTTTACTACCGGGACAGGGAGGGAACACCATATATTTT. V is TRBV28 and J is TRBJ1-3; 9 bases align to TRBD1. Trimming at V came to 2 bases and at J to 7 bases, leaving 9 bases not matched to a gene. CDR1 is MDHEN and CDR2 is SYDVKM in the germline V gene. The CDR3 runs 16 residues.

V is TRBV30 and J is TRBJ2-7; D remains ambiguous. CDR1 is GTSNPN and CDR2 is SVGIG in the germline V gene (reference sequence). This CDR3 region has 12 residues. Trimming took 3 bases from V and 1 from J, leaving 7 bases between them. In DNA, the CDR3 is TGTGCCTGGAGCGCCTTTTCCTACGAGCAGTACTTC. Its protein is CAWSAFSYEQYF. Using reference TRBV30 and TRBJ2-7 for the parts outside the CDR3, the full variable domain is SQTIHQWPATLVQPVGSPLSLECTVEGTSNPNLYWYRQAAGRGLQLLFYSVGIGQISSEVPQNLSASRPQDRQFILSSKKLLLSDSGFYLCAWSAFSYEQYFGPGTRLTVT.

This chain uses TRBV28 with TRBJ1-4; D perhaps matches TRBD1 (6 bases). This CDR3 has 16 amino acids. Looked up from germline, CDR1 is MDHEN and CDR2 is SYDVKM. With 6 bases removed from V and 2 bases from J, the gap between germline ends came to 16 bases. The chain's CDR3 is CASSTTGRGTNEKLFF. The CDR3 bases are TGTGCCAGCAGCACGACAGGTCGGGGGACTAATGAAAAACTGTTTTTT.

The J gene is TRBJ2-1, the V gene TRBV5-1; 7 nucleotides agree with TRBD1. This CDR3 region has 14 residues. V was pared by 3 bases and J by 6 bases, with 6 bases of the junction left unmatched. Germline V gives CDR1 SGHRS, CDR2 YFSETQ. The CDR3 DNA sequence: TGCGCCAGCAGCTCACAAGGGGGCCCCAATGAGCAGTTCTTC. It is translated as CASSSQGGPNEQFF. Based on the CDR3 plus reference TRBV5-1 and TRBJ2-1, the full variable domain is KAGVTQTPRYLIKTRGQQVTLSCSPISGHRSVSWYQQTPGQGLQFLFEYFSETQRNKGNFPGRFSGRQFSNSRSEMNVSTLELGDSALYLCASSSQGGPNEQFFGPGTRLTVL.

CDR3 loop: CASSVGANVLTF. The CDR3 DNA reads as TGTGCCAGCAGTGTGGGGGCCAACGTCCTGACTTTC. This chain joins TRBV6-4 and TRBJ2-6; D ambiguous. Trimming took off 4 bases at V and 4 bases at J, with 2 bases between the two ends. From germline, CDR1 is MRHNA and CDR2 SNTAGT. The CDR3 is made up of 12 amino acids.

CDR3 loop: CASSYRQSGELFF. The CDR3 DNA reads TGTGCCAGCAGTTATAGACAGTCCGGGGAGCTGTTTTTT. The genes are TRBV6-2 or TRBV6-3 and TRBJ2-2, with D tentatively TRBD1 (5 bases). The CDR3 loop spans 13 amino acids. Germline V gene data show CDR1 as MNHEY and CDR2 as SVGEGT. Deletions cut 3 bases from V and 6 bases from J, with 8 bases between.

This clone was counted only a few times. The chain uses TRBV5-6 and TRBJ1-2; unclear D gene. Trimming took off 4 bases at V and 6 bases at J, with 13 bases between the two ends. Germline V CDR1 and CDR2: SGHDT, YYEEEE. The CDR3 is made up of 13 amino acids. CDR3 loop: CASSLRSPDGYTF. CDR3 in DNA: TGTGCCAGCAGCCTGCGATCGCCGGATGGCTACACCTTC.

The chain links TRBV18 to TRBJ1-6; 8 bases line up with TRBD1. The CDR3 consists of 14 residues. The germline CDR1 and CDR2 sequences are KGHSH and LQKENI. The J segment lost 9 bases and the V segment lost 6 bases, leaving 7 bases of the junction unmatched. CDR3 in DNA: TGTGCCAGCTCTCCGGACAGGGCAGGTTCACCCCTCCACTTT. It specifies CASSPDRAGSPLHF.

The chain is built from TRBV28 and TRBJ1-4; a possible D gene is TRBD1 (5 bases). The CDR3 has 15 amino acids. The germline CDR1 and CDR2 sequences are MDHEN and SYDVKM. Trimming took 5 bases from V and 2 from J, leaving 12 bases between them. In DNA form, the CDR3 reads TGTGCCAGCAGTCCCTTTGGGGGTACTAATGAAAAACTGTTTTTT. This translates into CASSPFGGTNEKLFF.

This clone was observed a handful of times. The CDR3 reads CASSLELASSSYEQYF. The CDR3 DNA is TGCGCCAGCAGCTTGGAACTAGCGAGTAGCTCCTACGAGCAGTACTTC. The J gene is TRBJ2-7, the V gene TRBV5-1, with 7 bases lining up with TRBD2. The CDR3 sequence is 16 residues long. In germline, CDR1 is SGHRS, CDR2 YFSETQ. V trimming: 0 bases; J trimming: 0 bases; junction bases outside the gene matches: 6.

This chain connects TRBV4-1 to TRBJ1-2, with 8 bases aligning to TRBD1. Germline assignment: CDR1 MGHRA and CDR2 YSYEKL. The CDR3 has 15 amino acids. After removal of 1 base from V and 5 bases from J, the junction contained 6 bases not matched to a gene. The CDR3 loop is CASSQVGQGSYGYTF. The CDR3 DNA reads as TGCGCCAGCAGCCAAGTTGGACAGGGTTCGTATGGCTACACCTTC.

This clone was recorded only once. The chain uses TRBV27 and TRBJ1-2; 9 bases fit TRBD1. Trimming at V came to 5 bases and at J to 6 bases, leaving 10 bases not matched to a gene. This CDR3 has 15 amino acids. In germline, CDR1 is MNHEY, CDR2 SMNVEV (reference sequence). CDR3 nucleotide sequence: TGTGCCAGCAGTCTACTCCGGGACAGGGTCGATGGCTACACCTTC. This codes for CASSLLRDRVDGYTF.

The V call is TRBV5-1, the J call TRBJ2-1; 7 bases map to TRBD2. There are 15 residues in the CDR3. Germline V gives CDR1 SGHRS, CDR2 YFSETQ. Trimming took 4 bases from V and 3 from J; bases not matched to a gene: 7. The CDR3 nucleotides read TGCGCCAGCAGCCCATTAGCTAGCGGCTACAATGAGCAGTTCTTC. Its translation is CASSPLASGYNEQFF.

The chain combines TRBV25-1 with TRBJ2-7; the D gene could be TRBD1 or TRBD2 (6 bases each). Germline V CDR1 and CDR2: MGHDK, SYGVNS. This CDR3 region has 14 residues. V was trimmed by 3 bases and J by 3 bases, leaving 12 bases between them. The CDR3 is CASSDSGALYEQYF. CDR3 in DNA: TGTGCCAGCAGTGACTCGGGGGCCCTCTACGAGCAGTACTTC.